This T cell receptor (beta chain) emerged from a study of post-analysis software for immune sequencing data. Study at large: Relapsing-remitting, secondary progressive and progressive-relapsing forms of multiple sclerosis all featured among disease courses. General study findings and limits: Same-batch samples co-clustered strongly by F measure. Significantly lower normalized Chao1 diversity was seen in multiple sclerosis patients than in controls. The study found TRBV5-6, TRBV5-1 and TRBV20-1 among five TRBV segments more frequent in patients than controls.

This clonotype was counted a few times. Its cognate antigen is unknown. The authors incorporated unique molecular identifiers into the TCR beta cDNA libraries. Each batch of about 0.9 to 10 million T cells produced 490,000 or so cDNA molecules. TCRdb fed the PCR reads into MiXCR, producing one record per CDR3 protein. The sample includes about 770,000 distinct CDR3 sequences, around 42% of them seen just once. The CDR3 is 16 residues long. CDR1 and CDR2 (germline): ENHRY, SYGVKD. The junction had 17 bases not matched to a gene; V was cut back by 10 bases and J by 4 bases. This receptor was obtained from a girl aged 10 to 17 with multiple sclerosis. Input material: blood. The chain joins TRBV10-3 to TRBJ2-7, with 9 bases lining up with TRBD2. The CDR3 here is CATNAGVSGSGYEQYF. The DNA for the CDR3 is TGTGCCACCAATGCCGGGGTTAGCGGGAGCGGGTACGAGCAGTACTTC.